Presented here are 28 T cell receptor beta chains from one specimen sequenced in a study of T-cell memory formation after mild COVID-19. One entry per CDR3 protein, called by TCRdb with MiXCR from the 5' RACE reads. The top ten clones hold around 23% of a sample with over 300,000 distinct CDR3 sequences, around a fifth of them seen once. The sequenced sample was PBMCs or a T cell subset sorted from them (not recorded which). These receptors originate from a man between 18 and 35 years old who had mild COVID-19 (a few samples of this study predate the infection). Cell type and time point are not known.

V usage is TRBV6-6 and J usage is TRBJ2-1, with D perhaps matching TRBD2 (7 bases). This CDR3 has 15 residues. V lost 7 bases and J lost 4, with 17 bases in between. Per the germline V gene, CDR1 is MNHNY and CDR2 is SVGAGI (reference sequence). As DNA, the CDR3 is TGTGCCAGCATTCAAGGGGGGGGGAATTACAATGAGCAGTTCTTC. Its translation is CASIQGGGNYNEQFF.

This chain links TRBV7-2 with TRBJ2-5; TRBD2 might be the D (6 bases). The CDR3 is 14 residues long. The V gene lost 7 bases and the J gene lost 2 bases, with 14 bases spanning the gap. Germline loops: CDR1 SGHTA, CDR2 FQGNSA. The CDR3 protein is CASTPRRAQETQYF. CDR3 sequence (DNA): TGTGCCAGCACCCCCCGGAGGGCTCAAGAGACCCAGTACTTC.

This clonotype was recorded a few times. J is TRBJ1-5 and V is TRBV7-6, with a weak D call TRBD1 (6 bases). This CDR3 has 14 amino acids. In germline, CDR1 is SGHVS, CDR2 FNYEAQ. The germline V and J ends were trimmed by 0 bases and 5 bases, with 8 bases remaining between them. CDR3 bases: TGTGCCAGCAGCTTAGCAGCAGGGGATCAGCCCCAGCATTTT. This gives the protein CASSLAAGDQPQHF.

This clonotype was counted a few times. This chain links TRBV12-3 or TRBV12-4 with TRBJ2-2; 7 bases fit TRBD2. The CDR3 totals 15 residues. The V and J ends lost 7 bases and 0 bases, in that order; junction bases with no gene match: 5. This CDR3 reads CASNPGTTNTGELFF. The CDR3 DNA sequence: TGTGCCAGCAACCCCGGGACTACGAACACCGGGGAGCTGTTTTTT.

The chain uses TRBV5-4 and TRBJ2-5; D gene uncertain. The CDR3 totals 13 residues. With 1 base removed from V and 0 bases from J, the gap between germline ends came to 4 bases. Germline CDR1 is SGHNT and CDR2 is YYREEE (reference sequence). The chain's CDR3 is CASSLWNQETQYF. CDR3 coding DNA: TGTGCCAGCAGCTTGTGGAACCAAGAGACCCAGTACTTC.

The V call is TRBV6-5, the J call TRBJ1-1; TRBD1 might be the D (5 bases). This CDR3 comprises 13 residues. In germline, CDR1 is MNHEY, CDR2 SVGAGI. V shed 10 bases and J shed 3 bases, with 15 bases lying between them. CDR3 sequence (DNA): TGTGCCACCCTAGGGACGCCCGACACTGAAGCTTTCTTT. Its translation: CATLGTPDTEAFF.

This clonotype has a handful of counts. V usage is TRBV7-8 and J usage is TRBJ1-5; D possibly corresponds to TRBD1 (5 bases). This CDR3 has 16 residues. V was pared by 4 bases and J by 0 bases, with 13 bases between. Germline V lookup: CDR1 SGHVS, CDR2 FQNEAQ. The CDR3 region has the DNA TGTGCCAGCAGCTCCTCGGGGGGGGTTAGCAATCAGCCCCAGCATTTT. Amino acids: CASSSSGGVSNQPQHF.

This clonotype has only a few counts. The chain couples TRBV20-1 to TRBJ1-2; no firm D call. CDR1 is DFQATT, CDR2 SNEGSKA, per germline (reference sequence). V lost 3 bases and J lost 2, with 10 bases in between. The CDR3 totals 13 residues. In DNA, the CDR3 is TGCAGTGCTAGTTCCCCGTCAAACTATGGCTACACCTTC. It yields the protein CSASSPSNYGYTF.

This clonotype occurred a few times. V usage is TRBV5-1 and J usage is TRBJ2-3; D unclear. Germline assignment: CDR1 SGHRS and CDR2 YFSETQ. CDR3 size: 14 residues. Trimming pared 7 bases from V and 1 base from J, leaving 13 bases between. The CDR3 coding sequence is TGCGCCAGCGAGCGCACGACCGGCACAGATACGCAGTATTTT. This encodes CASERTTGTDTQYF.

The gene calls are TRBV6-5 and TRBJ1-2, with D perhaps matching TRBD1 (5 bases). CDR3 length: 13 amino acids. V was pared by 2 bases and J by 7 bases, with 11 bases between. CDR1 MNHEY and CDR2 SVGAGI come from the germline V gene. The DNA for the CDR3 is TGTGCCAGCAGTTACGGGGACTTTGTTGGCTACACCTTC. Protein sequence: CASSYGDFVGYTF.

The chain is built from TRBV7-3 and TRBJ2-5; 8 bases line up with TRBD1. V lost 5 bases, J lost 4 bases, and 9 bases stayed unmatched. This CDR3 is built from 15 residues. The V gene's germline CDR1 is SGHTA and CDR2 FQGTGA. CDR3 nucleotide sequence: TGTGCCAGCAGCCCACAGGGGGGCTGGGTAGAGACCCAGTACTTC. Its protein product is CASSPQGGWVETQYF. The full variable domain, completed using reference TRBV7-3 and TRBJ2-5, is GAGVSQTPSNKVTEKGKYVELRCDPISGHTALYWYRQSLGQGPEFLIYFQGTGAADDSGLPNDRFFAVRPEGSVSTLKIQRTERGDSAVYLCASSPQGGWVETQYFGPGTRLLVL.

This clonotype was recorded a few times. V and J are TRBV9 and TRBJ1-1, with 8 bases lining up with TRBD1. With 6 bases clipped from V and 5 bases from J, the junction kept 12 bases outside the gene matches. Per germline, CDR1 SGDLS and CDR2 YYNGEE. The CDR3 loop spans 15 amino acids. The CDR3 DNA is TGTGCCAGCAACTGCCCCGACAGGGGTGGGACTGAAGCTTTCTTT. It encodes CASNCPDRGGTEAFF.

V gene TRBV7-8 combines with J gene TRBJ2-7; D ambiguous. The germline V and J ends were trimmed by 1 base and 6 bases, with 7 bases remaining between them. In germline, CDR1 is SGHVS, CDR2 FQNEAQ. This CDR3 contains 12 residues. Written as DNA, the CDR3 is TGTGCCAGCAGCTTAGTAGCCGGCGAGCAGTACTTC. Residues: CASSLVAGEQYF.

This clonotype was counted only a few times. The genes are TRBV12-3 or TRBV12-4 and TRBJ1-1; 8 positions agree with TRBD1. The CDR3 is made up of 12 amino acids. J was trimmed by 4 bases and V by 8 bases; bases with no gene match: 3. The chain's CDR3 is CASDRGGTEAFF. The CDR3 nucleotides are TGTGCCAGCGACAGGGGAGGCACTGAAGCTTTCTTT.

This chain connects TRBV7-9 to TRBJ1-1; D unresolved. Germline V lookup: CDR1 SEHNR, CDR2 FQNEAQ (reference sequence). Trimming pared 5 bases from V and 2 bases from J, leaving 12 bases between. The CDR3 is 14 residues long. DNA of the CDR3: TGTGCCAGCAGCCTCGACGGGCATAACACTGAAGCTTTCTTT. Its translation: CASSLDGHNTEAFF.

The chain's CDR3 is CASSLSGGSKEQFF. The DNA for the CDR3 is TGTGCCAGCAGCTTGAGCGGGGGGAGCAAGGAGCAGTTCTTC. The chain is built from TRBV11-2 and TRBJ2-1; TRBD2 agrees at 9 bases. Germline CDR1 SGHAT, CDR2 FQNNGV. CDR3 size: 14 residues. Germline trimming cut 3 bases from V and 10 bases from J; bases unmatched to any gene: 7. The full variable domain, with the rest looked up from reference TRBV11-2 and TRBJ2-1, is EAGVAQSPRYKIIEKRQSVAFWCNPISGHATLYWYQQILGQGPKLLIQFQNNGVVDDSQLPKDRFSAERLKGVDSTLKIQPAKLEDSAVYLCASSLSGGSKEQFFGPGTRLTVL.

The CDR3 sequence is CASSLVRGKGAEAFF. The CDR3 DNA sequence: TGTGCCAGCAGCTTAGTGCGTGGGAAGGGCGCTGAAGCTTTCTTT. This chain joins TRBV11-2 and TRBJ1-1; D is ambiguous. The germline V gene has CDR1 SGHAT and CDR2 FQNNGV. The CDR3 is 15 amino acids. V was pared by 1 base and J by 6 bases, with 15 bases between.

The rearrangement uses TRBV5-6 and TRBJ2-4; 10 bases agree with TRBD1. Per the germline V gene, CDR1 is SGHDT and CDR2 is YYEEEE. This CDR3 is 15 amino acids long. V trimming: 4 bases; J trimming: 8 bases; junction bases outside the gene matches: 9. The CDR3 sequence: CASSPLTGGADIQYF. Written as DNA, the CDR3 is TGTGCCAGCAGCCCTCTGACAGGGGGCGCGGACATTCAGTACTTC.

This clonotype was observed many times. CDR3 loop: CASSSGSEQFF. The CDR3 nucleotides are TGTGCCAGCAGTTCCGGTAGCGAGCAGTTCTTC. The rearrangement uses TRBV12-3 or TRBV12-4 and TRBJ2-1; no clear D gene. The CDR3 contains 11 residues. Trimming stripped 4 bases from V and 10 bases from J, with 8 bases between.

This clonotype has just a few counts. V usage is TRBV20-1 and J usage is TRBJ2-5; 8 nucleotides line up with TRBD2. The CDR3 is 14 amino acids. The V and J ends lost 1 base and 5 bases, in that order; junction bases with no gene match: 6. Germline loops: CDR1 DFQATT, CDR2 SNEGSKA (reference sequence). The CDR3 DNA sequence: TGCAGTGCTAGAGCGGGGGGGCCGGGCGAGACCCAGTACTTC. Its translation is CSARAGGPGETQYF.

This clonotype was detected only a few times. The chain links TRBV6-1 to TRBJ2-3; D is perhaps TRBD2 (5 bases). The V gene lost 3 bases and the J gene lost 5 bases, with 9 bases spanning the gap. CDR3 length: 13 residues. The germline CDR1 and CDR2 sequences are MNHNS and SASEGT. CDR3: CASSESGKDTQYF. The CDR3 DNA follows: TGTGCCAGCAGTGAGTCCGGGAAAGATACGCAGTATTTT.

The genes are TRBV5-1 and TRBJ1-1, with 8 bases matching TRBD1. V shed 4 bases and J 3 bases; nucleotides not matched to a gene: 11. The CDR3 is 16 residues long. Germline V gives CDR1 SGHRS, CDR2 YFSETQ. DNA of the CDR3: TGCGCCAGCAGCATAGGACAGGGCGGCGGGTACACTGAAGCTTTCTTT. Translation: CASSIGQGGGYTEAFF.

This clonotype was observed a handful of times. CDR3 nucleotide sequence: TGTGCCAGCAGCACGGGACTAGCGGGCGTAGATACGCAGTATTTT. Amino acid sequence: CASSTGLAGVDTQYF. The chain carries TRBV9 and TRBJ2-3; 12 bases map to TRBD2. V shed 4 bases, J shed 5 bases, and the junction held 5 bases outside the gene matches. This CDR3 region has 15 residues. The germline CDR1 and CDR2 sequences are SGDLS and YYNGEE. The full variable domain, in which reference TRBV9 and TRBJ2-3 provide the parts outside the CDR3, is DSGVTQTPKHLITATGQRVTLRCSPRSGDLSVYWYQQSLDQGLQFLIQYYNGEERAKGNILERFSAQQFPDLHSELNLSSLELGDSALYFCASSTGLAGVDTQYFGPGTRLTVL.

This clonotype was seen ten or more times. V usage is TRBV4-2 and J usage is TRBJ1-1; D unclear. This CDR3 contains 17 residues. Germline assignment: CDR1 LGHNA and CDR2 YNFKEQ. The V end lost 3 bases, the J end lost 0 bases, and 17 bases lay between the germline ends. CDR3 protein: CASSHQPVGIMNTEAFF. CDR3 coding DNA: TGTGCCAGCAGCCACCAACCTGTGGGAATTATGAACACTGAAGCTTTCTTT.

The gene calls are TRBV11-2 and TRBJ2-5; D possibly matches TRBD1 or TRBD2 (5 bases each). Germline CDR1 and CDR2: SGHAT and FQNNGV. The V and J ends lost 10 bases and 1 base respectively, with 13 bases between them. The CDR3 consists of 13 residues. DNA for the CDR3: TGTGCCACAGGGAGTGAGATCCAAGAGACCCAGTACTTC. This codes for CATGSEIQETQYF.

V gene TRBV7-2 combines with J gene TRBJ1-5, with TRBD1 identical over 8 bases. Germline trimming cut 3 bases from V and 11 bases from J; bases unmatched to any gene: 9. The CDR3 covers 14 residues. The germline gives CDR1 SGHTA, CDR2 FQGNSA. CDR3 loop: CASSFDRGQQSQHF. CDR3 nucleotides: TGTGCCAGCAGCTTCGACAGGGGACAACAGTCCCAGCATTTT.

The chain has TRBV12-3 or TRBV12-4 and TRBJ2-5; TRBD1 matches 9 bases. This CDR3 has 13 residues. Trimming cost V 7 bases and J 6 bases; bases outside gene matches: 6. The CDR3 coding sequence is TGTGCCAGCAACCCGGGACAGGGTCAGACCCAGTACTTC. Translated: CASNPGQGQTQYF.

This rearrangement joins TRBV7-2 to TRBJ2-3; TRBD2 matches 9 bases. V lost 5 bases and J lost 0; bases outside the gene matches: 0. The CDR3 totals 14 residues. Germline CDR1 reads SGHTA; CDR2 reads FQGNSA. CDR3 residues: CASSAGGSTDTQYF. Here the CDR3 DNA reads TGTGCCAGCAGCGCGGGGGGGAGCACAGATACGCAGTATTTT.